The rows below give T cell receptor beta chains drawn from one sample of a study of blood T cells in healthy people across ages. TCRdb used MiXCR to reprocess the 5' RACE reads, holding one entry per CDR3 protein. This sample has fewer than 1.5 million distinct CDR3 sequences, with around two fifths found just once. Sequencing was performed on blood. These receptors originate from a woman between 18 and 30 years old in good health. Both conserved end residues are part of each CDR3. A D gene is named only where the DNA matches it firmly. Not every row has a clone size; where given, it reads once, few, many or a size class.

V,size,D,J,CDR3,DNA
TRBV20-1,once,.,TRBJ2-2,CSAPWSGELFF,TGCAGTGCCCCGTGGTCCGGGGAGCTGTTTTTT
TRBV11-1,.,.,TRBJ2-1,CASSLGPGDAEQFF,TGTGCCAGCAGCCTCGGGCCGGGAGACGCTGAGCAGTTCTTC
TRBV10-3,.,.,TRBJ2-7,CAISEGHGEQYF,TGTGCCATCAGTGAGGGACACGGCGAGCAGTACTTC
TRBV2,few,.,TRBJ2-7,CASSGYKAYEQYF,TGTGCCAGCAGTGGCTACAAAGCCTACGAGCAGTACTTC
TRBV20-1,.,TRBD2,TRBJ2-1,CSARLAAAGGYNEQFF,TGCAGTGCTAGGCTCGCCGCAGCGGGGGGTTACAATGAGCAGTTCTTC
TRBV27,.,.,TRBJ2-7,CASSARDAVNEQYF,TGTGCCAGCAGTGCCCGGGACGCAGTCAATGAGCAGTACTTC
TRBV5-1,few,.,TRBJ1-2,CASSPSVEVAGETYTF,TGCGCCAGCAGCCCCTCTGTCGAAGTGGCAGGGGAAACGTACACCTTC
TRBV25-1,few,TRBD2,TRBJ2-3,CASSELAGAEDTQYF,TGTGCCAGCAGTGAGCTAGCGGGAGCTGAAGATACGCAGTATTTT
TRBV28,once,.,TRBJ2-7,CASSPDGRGEQYF,TGTGCCAGCAGCCCAGACGGGAGAGGCGAGCAGTACTTC
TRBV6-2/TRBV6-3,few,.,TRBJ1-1,CASRPPAGNTEAFF,TGTGCCAGCAGACCCCCGGCGGGGAACACTGAAGCTTTCTTT
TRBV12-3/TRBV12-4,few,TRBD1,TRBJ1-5,CASSPGTGVWQPQHF,TGTGCCAGCAGTCCCGGGACAGGGGTCTGGCAGCCCCAGCATTTT
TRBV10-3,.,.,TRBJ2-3,CAADSTDTQYF,TGTGCCGCAGATAGCACAGATACGCAGTATTTT
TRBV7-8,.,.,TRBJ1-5,CASSRGRPDSNQPQHF,TGTGCCAGCAGCCGTGGGAGACCGGATAGCAATCAGCCCCAGCATTTT
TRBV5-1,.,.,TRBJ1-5,CASSLDAGHNQPQHF,TGCGCCAGCAGCTTGGATGCGGGGCACAATCAGCCCCAGCATTTT
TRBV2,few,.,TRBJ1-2,CASSDTGPYGYTF,TGTGCCAGCAGTGATACGGGGCCTTATGGCTACACCTTC
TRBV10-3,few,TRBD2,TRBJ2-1,CAISDTSGRAGDEQFF,TGTGCCATCAGTGACACTAGCGGGAGGGCCGGGGATGAGCAGTTCTTC
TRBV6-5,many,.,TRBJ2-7,CASSISGGSSYEQYF,TGTGCCAGCAGCATCTCCGGGGGAAGCTCCTACGAGCAGTACTTC
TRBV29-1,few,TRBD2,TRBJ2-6,CSVGPSGSSGSGANVLTF,TGCAGCGTTGGCCCTAGCGGGAGTTCGGGCTCTGGGGCCAACGTCCTGACTTTC
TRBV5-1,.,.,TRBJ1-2,CASSLVIRHPDGYTF,TGCGCCAGCAGCTTGGTGATAAGGCATCCTGATGGCTACACCTTC
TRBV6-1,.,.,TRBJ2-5,CASRVADTPLETQYF,TGTGCCAGCAGAGTAGCGGATACCCCCTTAGAGACCCAGTACTTC